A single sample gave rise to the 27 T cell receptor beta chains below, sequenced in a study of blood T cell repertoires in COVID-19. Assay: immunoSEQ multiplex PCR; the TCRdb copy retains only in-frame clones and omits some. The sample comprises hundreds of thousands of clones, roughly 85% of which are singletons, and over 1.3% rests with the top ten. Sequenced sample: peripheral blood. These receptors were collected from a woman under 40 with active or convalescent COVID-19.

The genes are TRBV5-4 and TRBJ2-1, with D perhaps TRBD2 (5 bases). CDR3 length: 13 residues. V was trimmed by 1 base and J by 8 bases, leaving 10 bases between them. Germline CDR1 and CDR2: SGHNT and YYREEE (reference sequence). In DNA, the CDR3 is TGTGCCAGCAGCTTGTCGGAGGTGGATGAGCAGTTCTTC. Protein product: CASSLSEVDEQFF.

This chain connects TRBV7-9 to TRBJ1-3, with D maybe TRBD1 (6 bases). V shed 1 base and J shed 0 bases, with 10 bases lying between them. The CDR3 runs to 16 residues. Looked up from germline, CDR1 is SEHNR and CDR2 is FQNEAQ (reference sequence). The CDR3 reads CASSLGQVASGNTIYF. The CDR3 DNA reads TGTGCCAGCAGCTTAGGACAGGTCGCCTCTGGAAACACCATATATTTT.

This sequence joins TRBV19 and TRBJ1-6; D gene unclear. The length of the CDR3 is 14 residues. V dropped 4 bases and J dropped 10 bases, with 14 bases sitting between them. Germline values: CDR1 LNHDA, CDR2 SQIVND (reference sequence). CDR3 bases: TGTGCCAGTAGTAAGGAGAGAGGAGGATCACCCCTCCACTTT. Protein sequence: CASSKERGGSPLHF.

The CDR3 protein is CASSTTGAVNSPLHF. The CDR3 DNA is TGTGCCAGCAGTACTACAGGGGCTGTGAATTCACCCCTCCACTTT. The chain joins TRBV27 to TRBJ1-6; 7 positions match TRBD1. V dropped 5 bases and J dropped 7; count of bases not matched to a gene: 8. Germline loops: CDR1 MNHEY, CDR2 SMNVEV (reference sequence). The CDR3 has 15 residues.

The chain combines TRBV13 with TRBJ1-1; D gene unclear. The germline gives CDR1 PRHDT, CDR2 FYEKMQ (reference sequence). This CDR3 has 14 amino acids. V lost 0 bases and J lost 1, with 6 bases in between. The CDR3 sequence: CASSLGWANTEAFF. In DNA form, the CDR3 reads TGTGCCAGCAGCTTAGGCTGGGCGAACACTGAAGCTTTCTTT.

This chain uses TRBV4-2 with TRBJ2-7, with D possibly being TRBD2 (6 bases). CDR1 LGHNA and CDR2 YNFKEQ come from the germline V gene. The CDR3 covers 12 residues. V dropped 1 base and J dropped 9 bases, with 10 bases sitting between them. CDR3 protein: CASSQGSGVQYF. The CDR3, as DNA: TGTGCCAGCAGCCAAGGCTCGGGGGTGCAGTACTTC.

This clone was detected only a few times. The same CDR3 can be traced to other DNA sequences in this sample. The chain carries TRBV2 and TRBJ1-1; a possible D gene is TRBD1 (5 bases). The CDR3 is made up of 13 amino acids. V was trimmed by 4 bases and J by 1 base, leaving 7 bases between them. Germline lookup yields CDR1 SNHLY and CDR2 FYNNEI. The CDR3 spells CASSVDTNTEAFF. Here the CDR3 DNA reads TGTGCCAGCAGTGTGGACACGAACACTGAAGCTTTCTTT.

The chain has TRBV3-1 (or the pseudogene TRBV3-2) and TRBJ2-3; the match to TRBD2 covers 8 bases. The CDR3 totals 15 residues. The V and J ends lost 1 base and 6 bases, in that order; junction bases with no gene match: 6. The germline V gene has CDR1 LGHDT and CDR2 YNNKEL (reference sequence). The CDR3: CASSQVGSGADTQYF. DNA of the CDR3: TGTGCCAGCAGCCAAGTGGGTAGCGGGGCGGATACGCAGTATTTT.

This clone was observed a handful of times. CDR3 DNA sequence: TGTGCCAGCAGCAAACGAGGGGACTTACACAATGAGCAGTTCTTC. It specifies CASSKRGDLHNEQFF. V usage is TRBV7-2 and J usage is TRBJ2-1, with D tentatively TRBD2 (6 bases). The V end was cut by 5 bases, the J end by 5 bases, with 16 bases between. CDR3 length: 15 amino acids. Germline CDR1 is SGHTA and CDR2 is FQGNSA.

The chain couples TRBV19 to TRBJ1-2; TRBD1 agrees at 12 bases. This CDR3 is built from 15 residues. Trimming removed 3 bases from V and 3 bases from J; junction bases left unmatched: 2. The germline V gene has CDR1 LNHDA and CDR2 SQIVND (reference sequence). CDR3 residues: CASSMGQGAYYGYTF. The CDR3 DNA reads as TGTGCCAGTAGTATGGGACAGGGGGCGTACTATGGCTACACCTTC.

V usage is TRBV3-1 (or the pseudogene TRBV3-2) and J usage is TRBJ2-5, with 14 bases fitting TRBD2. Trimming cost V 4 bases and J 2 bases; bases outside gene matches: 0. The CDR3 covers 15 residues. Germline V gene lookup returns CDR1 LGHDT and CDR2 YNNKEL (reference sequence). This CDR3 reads CASSRLAGGQETQYF. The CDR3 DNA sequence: TGTGCCAGCAGCCGACTAGCGGGAGGGCAAGAGACCCAGTACTTC.

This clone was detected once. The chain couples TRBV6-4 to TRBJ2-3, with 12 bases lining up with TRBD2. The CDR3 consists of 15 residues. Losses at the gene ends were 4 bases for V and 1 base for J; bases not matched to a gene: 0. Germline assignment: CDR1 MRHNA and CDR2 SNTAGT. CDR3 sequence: CASSGLAGGTDTQYF. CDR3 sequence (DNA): TGTGCCAGCAGTGGACTAGCGGGGGGCACAGATACGCAGTATTTT.

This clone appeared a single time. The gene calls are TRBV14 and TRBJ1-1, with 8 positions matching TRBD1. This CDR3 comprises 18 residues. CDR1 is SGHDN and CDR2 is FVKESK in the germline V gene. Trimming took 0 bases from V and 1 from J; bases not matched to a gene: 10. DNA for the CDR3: TGTGCCAGCAGCCAAGAAATGTCTAGGACAGGGTGGAACACTGAAGCTTTCTTT. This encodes CASSQEMSRTGWNTEAFF.

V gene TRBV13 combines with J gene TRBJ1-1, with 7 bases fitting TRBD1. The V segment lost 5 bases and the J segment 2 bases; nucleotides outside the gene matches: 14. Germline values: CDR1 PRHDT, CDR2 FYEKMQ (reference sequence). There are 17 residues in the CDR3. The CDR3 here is CASSEGGQINPNTEAFF. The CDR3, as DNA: TGTGCCAGCAGCGAGGGGGGACAGATTAACCCCAACACTGAAGCTTTCTTT. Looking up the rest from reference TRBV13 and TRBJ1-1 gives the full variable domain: AAGVIQSPRHLIKEKRETATLKCYPIPRHDTVYWYQQGPGQDPQFLISFYEKMQSDKGSIPDRFSAQQFSDYHSELNMSSLELGDSALYFCASSEGGQINPNTEAFFGQGTRLTVV.

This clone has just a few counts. CDR3 nucleotide sequence: TGTGCCAGCAGCTCCACAGGGCGCAATCAGCCCCAGCATTTT. Translating gives CASSSTGRNQPQHF. The gene calls are TRBV7-9 and TRBJ1-5, with a possible D match to TRBD1 (6 bases). Germline loops: CDR1 SEHNR, CDR2 FQNEAQ (reference sequence). Trimming pared 4 bases from V and 2 bases from J, leaving 9 bases between. CDR3 length: 14 residues.

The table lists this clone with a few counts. CDR3: CASSIGPGAEAFF. The CDR3 coding sequence is TGTGCCAGTAGTATTGGGCCTGGCGCTGAAGCTTTCTTT. The chain uses TRBV19 and TRBJ1-1; D ambiguous. CDR1 and CDR2 (germline): LNHDA, SQIVND (reference sequence). Trimming removed 3 bases at V and 6 bases at J, with 11 bases between. CDR3 length: 13 amino acids.

This chain's CDR3 is CASSPPGTNTEAFF. In DNA form, the CDR3 reads TGTGCCAGCAGCCCACCGGGTACGAACACTGAAGCTTTCTTT. The gene calls are TRBV7-9 and TRBJ1-1; D is ambiguous. The CDR3 spans 14 residues. Germline V gene sequence: CDR1 SEHNR, CDR2 FQNEAQ (reference sequence). V shed 5 bases and J shed 1 base, with 11 bases lying between them.

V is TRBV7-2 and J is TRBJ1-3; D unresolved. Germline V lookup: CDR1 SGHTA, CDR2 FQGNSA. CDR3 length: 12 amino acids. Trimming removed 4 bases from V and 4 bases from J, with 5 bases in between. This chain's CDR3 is CASSSRGNTIYF. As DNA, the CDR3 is TGTGCCAGCAGCTCTAGAGGAAACACCATATATTTT.

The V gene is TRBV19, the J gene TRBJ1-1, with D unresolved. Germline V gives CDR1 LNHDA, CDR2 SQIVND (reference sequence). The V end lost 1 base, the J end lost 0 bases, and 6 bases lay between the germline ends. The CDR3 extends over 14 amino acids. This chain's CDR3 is CASSIARMNTEAFF. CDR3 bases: TGTGCCAGTAGTATAGCGAGAATGAACACTGAAGCTTTCTTT.

The CDR3 loop reads CASSLVQGRNTEAFF. CDR3 coding DNA: TGCGCCAGCAGCTTGGTCCAGGGAAGGAACACTGAAGCTTTCTTT. The chain couples TRBV5-1 to TRBJ1-1; possible D gene TRBD1, 5 bases. The ends were cut back, 0 bases at V and 1 base at J, with 10 bases in the middle. Germline CDR1 reads SGHRS; CDR2 reads YFSETQ. The CDR3 contains 15 residues.

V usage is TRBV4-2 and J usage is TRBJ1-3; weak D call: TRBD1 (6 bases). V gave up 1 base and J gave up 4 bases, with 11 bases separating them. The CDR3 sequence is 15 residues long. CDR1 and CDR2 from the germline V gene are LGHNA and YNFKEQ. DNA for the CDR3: TGTGCCAGCAGCCAAGGAGCAGGGGCCGGAAACACCATATATTTT. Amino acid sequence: CASSQGAGAGNTIYF.

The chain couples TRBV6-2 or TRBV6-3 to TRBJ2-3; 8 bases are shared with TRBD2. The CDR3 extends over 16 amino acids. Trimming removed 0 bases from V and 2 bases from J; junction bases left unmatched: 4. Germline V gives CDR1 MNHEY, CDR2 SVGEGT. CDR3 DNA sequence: TGTGCCAGCAGTTACTCCGGGCGGGGGGCCACAGATACGCAGTATTTT. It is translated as CASSYSGRGATDTQYF.

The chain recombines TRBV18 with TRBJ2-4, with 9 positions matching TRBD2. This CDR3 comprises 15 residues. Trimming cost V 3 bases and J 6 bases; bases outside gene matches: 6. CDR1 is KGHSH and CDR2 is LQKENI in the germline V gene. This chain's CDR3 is CASSPDAGGPNIQYF. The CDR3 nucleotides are TGTGCCAGCTCACCCGACGCGGGGGGGCCAAACATTCAGTACTTC. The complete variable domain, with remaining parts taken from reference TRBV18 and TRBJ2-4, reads NAGVMQNPRHLVRRRGQEARLRCSPMKGHSHVYWYRQLPEEGLKFMVYLQKENIIDESGMPKERFSAEFPKEGPSILRIQQVVRGDSAAYFCASSPDAGGPNIQYFGAGTRLSVL.

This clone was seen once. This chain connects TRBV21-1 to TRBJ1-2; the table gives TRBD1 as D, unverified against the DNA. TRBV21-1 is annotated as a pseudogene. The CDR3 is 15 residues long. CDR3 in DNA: TGTGCCAGCAGCAGTGGGGACAGGGGCAATTATGGCTACACCTTC. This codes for CASSSGDRGNYGYTF.

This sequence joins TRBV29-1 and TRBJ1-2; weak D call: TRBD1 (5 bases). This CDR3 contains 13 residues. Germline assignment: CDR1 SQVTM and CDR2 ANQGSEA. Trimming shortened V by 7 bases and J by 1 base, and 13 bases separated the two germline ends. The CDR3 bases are TGCAGCGGGGGCCGGGACTTTAACTATGGCTACACCTTC. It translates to CSGGRDFNYGYTF.

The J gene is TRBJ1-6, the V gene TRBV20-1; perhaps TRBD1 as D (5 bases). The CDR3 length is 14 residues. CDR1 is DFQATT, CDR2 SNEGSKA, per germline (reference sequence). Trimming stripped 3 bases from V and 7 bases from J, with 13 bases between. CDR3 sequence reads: CSASSGGDNSPLHF. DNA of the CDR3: TGCAGTGCTAGTTCGGGGGGAGACAATTCACCCCTCCACTTT.

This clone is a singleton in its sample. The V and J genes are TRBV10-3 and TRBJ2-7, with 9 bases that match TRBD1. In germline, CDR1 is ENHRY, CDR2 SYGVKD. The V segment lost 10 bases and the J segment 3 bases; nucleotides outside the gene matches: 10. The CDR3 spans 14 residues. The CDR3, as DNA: TGTGCCACCGAATGGGGACAGGGCTTCTACGAGCAGTACTTC. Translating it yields CATEWGQGFYEQYF.